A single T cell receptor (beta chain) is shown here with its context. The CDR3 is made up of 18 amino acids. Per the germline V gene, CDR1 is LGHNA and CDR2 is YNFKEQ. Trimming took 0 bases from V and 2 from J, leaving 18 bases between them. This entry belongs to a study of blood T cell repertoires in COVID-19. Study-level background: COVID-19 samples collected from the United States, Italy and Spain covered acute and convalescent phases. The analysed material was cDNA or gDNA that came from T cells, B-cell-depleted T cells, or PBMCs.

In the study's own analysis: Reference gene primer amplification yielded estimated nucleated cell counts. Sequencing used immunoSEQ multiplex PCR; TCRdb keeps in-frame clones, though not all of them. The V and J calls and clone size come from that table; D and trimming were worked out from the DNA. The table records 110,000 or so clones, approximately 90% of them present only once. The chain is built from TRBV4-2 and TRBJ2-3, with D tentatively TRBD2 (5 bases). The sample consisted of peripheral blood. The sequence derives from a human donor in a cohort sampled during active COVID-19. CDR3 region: CASSQDFGAVYPTDTQYF. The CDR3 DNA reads TGTGCCAGCAGCCAAGATTTTGGAGCGGTGTACCCCACAGATACGCAGTATTTT.